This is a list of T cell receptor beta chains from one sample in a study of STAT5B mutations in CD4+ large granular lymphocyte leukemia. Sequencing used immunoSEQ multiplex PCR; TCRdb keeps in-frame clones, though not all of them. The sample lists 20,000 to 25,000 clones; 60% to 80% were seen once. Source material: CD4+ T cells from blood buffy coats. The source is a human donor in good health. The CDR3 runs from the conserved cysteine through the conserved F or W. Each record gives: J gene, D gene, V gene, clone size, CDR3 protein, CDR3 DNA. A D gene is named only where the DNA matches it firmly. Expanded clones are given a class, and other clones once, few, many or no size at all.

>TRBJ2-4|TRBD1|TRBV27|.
CASRPGQVAKNIQYF
TGTGCCAGCAGGCCAGGACAGGTGGCCAAAAACATTCAGTACTTC
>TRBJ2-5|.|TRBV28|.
CASSLVWQETQYF
TGTGCCAGCAGTTTAGTGTGGCAAGAGACCCAGTACTTC
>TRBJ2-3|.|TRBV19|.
CASSRATPSNADTQYF
TGTGCCAGTAGCCGGGCGACTCCCTCGAACGCAGATACGCAGTATTTT
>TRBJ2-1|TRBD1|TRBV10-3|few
CAVRDRGNNEQFF
TGTGCCGTCCGGGACAGGGGGAACAATGAGCAGTTCTTC
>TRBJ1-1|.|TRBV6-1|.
CASSGTVNTEAFF
TGTGCCAGCAGTGGGACGGTGAACACTGAAGCTTTCTTT
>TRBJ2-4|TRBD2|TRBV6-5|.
CASRTGTTLPHF
TGTGCCAGCAGAACCGGGACTACTCTGCCTCACTTC
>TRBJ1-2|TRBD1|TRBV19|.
CASSIGQGVESDYGYTF
TGTGCCAGTAGTATCGGCCAGGGGGTTGAATCGGACTATGGCTACACCTTC
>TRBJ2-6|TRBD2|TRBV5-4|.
CASSAGSTKDSGANVLTF
TGTGCCAGCTCAGCGGGAAGTACTAAAGATTCTGGGGCCAACGTCCTGACTTTC
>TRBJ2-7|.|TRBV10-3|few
CAISELYEQYF
TGTGCCATCAGTGAGCTCTACGAGCAGTACTTC
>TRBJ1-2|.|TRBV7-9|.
CASSSYLANYGYTF
TGTGCCAGCAGCTCTTACTTAGCTAACTATGGCTACACCTTC
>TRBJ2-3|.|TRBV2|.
CASSLGTDTQYF
TGTGCCAGCAGTTTAGGTACAGATACGCAGTATTTT
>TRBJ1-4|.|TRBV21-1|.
CASSKGRDCEKLFF
TGTGCCAGCAGCAAAGGGAGGGACTGTGAGAAACTGTTTTTT
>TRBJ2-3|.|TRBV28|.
CASGQVGGSGDTQYF
TGTGCCAGCGGCCAGGTGGGTGGATCGGGAGATACGCAGTATTTT
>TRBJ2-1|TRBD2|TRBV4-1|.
CASSQGSGEYNEQFF
TGCGCCAGCAGCCAAGGGAGCGGGGAGTACAATGAGCAGTTCTTC
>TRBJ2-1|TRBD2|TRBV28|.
CASSSGWEGNEQFF
TGTGCCAGCAGTTCCGGGTGGGAGGGCAATGAGCAGTTCTTC
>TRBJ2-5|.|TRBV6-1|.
CASSETPIAVSAQYF
TGTGCCAGCAGTGAAACACCCATAGCGGTCTCGGCCCAGTACTTC
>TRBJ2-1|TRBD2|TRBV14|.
CASSQGQREDEEQFF
TGTGCCAGCAGCCAAGGACAGCGGGAGGACGAAGAGCAGTTCTTC
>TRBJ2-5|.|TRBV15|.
CATSRDREETQYF
TGTGCCACCAGCAGAGACAGGGAAGAGACCCAGTACTTC
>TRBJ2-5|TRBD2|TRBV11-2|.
CASSLVEGGLQETQYF
TGTGCCAGCAGCTTAGTAGAGGGAGGGTTACAAGAGACCCAGTACTTC
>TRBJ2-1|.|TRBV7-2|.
CASSLVGHEQFF
TGTGCCAGCAGCTTAGTCGGCCATGAGCAGTTCTTC
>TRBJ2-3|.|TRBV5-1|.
CASSGRDSTTDTQYF
TGCGCCAGCAGCGGAAGGGACTCTACCACAGATACGCAGTATTTT
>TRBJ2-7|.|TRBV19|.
CAAADSSLDEQYF
TGTGCCGCGGCCGACAGCTCCCTGGACGAGCAGTACTTC
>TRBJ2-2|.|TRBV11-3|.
CASSSIQVAGTLFF
TGTGCCAGCAGCTCAATCCAGGTCGCAGGGACGCTGTTTTTT
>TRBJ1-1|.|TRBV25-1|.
CASSWGPLTEAFF
TGTGCCAGCAGTTGGGGCCCCCTCACTGAAGCTTTCTTT
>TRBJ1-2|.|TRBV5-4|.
CASSLGPRVPQGDYGYTF
TGTGCCAGCAGCTTAGGCCCAAGAGTTCCACAGGGAGACTATGGCTACACCTTC
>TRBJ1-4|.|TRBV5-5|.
CASSLSPNKGGEKLFF
TGTGCCAGCAGTCTTTCACCAAACAAGGGAGGTGAAAAACTGTTTTTT
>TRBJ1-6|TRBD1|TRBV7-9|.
CASSYLTGGNSPLHF
TGTGCCAGCAGCTACCTAACAGGGGGGAATTCACCCCTCCACTTT
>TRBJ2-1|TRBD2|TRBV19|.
CASSTRAGGGYNEQFF
TGTGCCAGTAGTACCCGGGCGGGCGGGGGCTACAATGAGCAGTTCTTC
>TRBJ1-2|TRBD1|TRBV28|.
CASSVPGTGRVGYTF
TGTGCCAGCAGCGTGCCCGGGACAGGGAGGGTTGGCTACACCTTC
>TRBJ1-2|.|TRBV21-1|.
CASSKNKVRLGNLYGYTF
TGTGCCAGCAGCAAAAATAAGGTTAGGTTGGGTAATTTGTATGGCTACACCTTC
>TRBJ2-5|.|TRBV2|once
CASRMESGRETQYF
TGTGCCAGCAGGATGGAATCGGGACGAGAGACCCAGTACTTC
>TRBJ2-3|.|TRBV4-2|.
CASSQGWGESTDTQYF
TGTGCCAGCAGCCAAGGATGGGGGGAAAGCACAGATACGCAGTATTTT
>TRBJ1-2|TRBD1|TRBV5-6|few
CASRTDRLGGYTF
TGTGCCAGCAGAACGGACAGGCTGGGTGGCTACACCTTC
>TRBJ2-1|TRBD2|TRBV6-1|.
CASSVKIAGGYNEQFF
TGTGCCAGCAGTGTCAAAATAGCGGGAGGTTACAATGAGCAGTTCTTC
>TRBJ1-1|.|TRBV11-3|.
CASSPGRENTEAFF
TGTGCCAGCAGCCCCGGACGGGAGAACACTGAAGCTTTCTTT
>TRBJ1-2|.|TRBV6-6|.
CASSYSGGSNYGYTF
TGTGCCAGCAGTTACTCGGGGGGTTCTAACTATGGCTACACCTTC
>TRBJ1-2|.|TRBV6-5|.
CASSYAGGNNYGYTF
TGTGCCAGCAGTTACGCTGGGGGGAACAACTATGGCTACACCTTC
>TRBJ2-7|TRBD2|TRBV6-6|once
CASSYSSGTSGYEQYF
TGTGCCAGCAGTTACTCCTCCGGGACTAGCGGTTACGAGCAGTACTTC
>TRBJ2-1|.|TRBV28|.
CASSRGGSYNEQFF
TGTGCCAGCAGTCGCGGAGGGTCCTACAATGAGCAGTTCTTC
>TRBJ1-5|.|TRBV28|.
CASTMKGHNQPQHF
TGTGCCAGCACTATGAAGGGGCACAATCAGCCCCAGCATTTT
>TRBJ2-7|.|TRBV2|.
CASSSMGLAPHPYEQYF
TGTGCCAGCAGTTCCATGGGGCTCGCGCCCCACCCCTACGAGCAGTACTTC